This T cell receptor beta chain is drawn from a study of cytomegalovirus exposure and HLA in healthy donors. With 60 Vbeta and 13 Jbeta primers, the PCR was carried out. Some clones are missing from TCRdb's copy, which holds only in-frame ones; the method was immunoSEQ multiplex PCR. This table has about 73,000 clones, over 70% appearing once. In the case of this clone: Its matching antigen is unknown.

Study-level points and caveats: Some V segments, TRBV6-2 and TRBV6-3 among them, were indistinguishable and were therefore excluded.

Germline assignment: CDR1 LNHDA and CDR2 SQIVND (reference sequence). V lost 5 bases and J lost 0, with 9 bases in between. The CDR3 has 14 amino acids. Sequencing input: PBMCs. The TCR originated in a man aged 65 to 79 in good health and CMV-seronegative. The chain carries TRBV19 and TRBJ2-3; D remains unclear. CDR3 residues: CASSPGPSTDTQYF. For the CDR3, the DNA is TGTGCCAGTAGTCCCGGTCCTAGCACAGATACGCAGTATTTT.